The rows below give T cell receptor beta chains drawn from one sample of a study of blood T cells in healthy people across ages. In TCRdb, the 5' RACE reads were re-called with MiXCR into one record per CDR3 protein. The sample lists under 850,000 distinct CDR3 sequences; about 36% were seen once. Sequencing used blood. These receptors came from a man between 18 and 35 years old in good health. Each CDR3 is given with its conserved first and last residue. Fields, in order: CDR3 protein, CDR3 DNA, D gene, J gene, clone size, V gene. D genes are given only for firm matches. Size is stated for part of the rows, as once, few or many counts, or as a class when the clone is expanded.

CDR3aa: CASSPTWTVANYGYTF; CDR3nt: TGTGCCAGCAGTCCTACTTGGACAGTTGCGAACTATGGCTACACCTTC; d_gene: -; j_gene: TRBJ1-2; abundance: -; v_gene: TRBV7-6
CDR3aa: CASSQVRAAVNLPFF; CDR3nt: TGCGCCAGCAGCCAGGTCCGGGCGGCCGTAAATTTGCCTTTCTTT; d_gene: -; j_gene: TRBJ1-1; abundance: -; v_gene: TRBV4-1
CDR3aa: CASSYTFGRTANSPLHF; CDR3nt: TGTGCCAGCAGTTACACATTTGGAAGGACAGCTAATTCACCCCTCCACTTT; d_gene: -; j_gene: TRBJ1-6; abundance: few; v_gene: TRBV6-5
CDR3aa: CASSPKSGGSYEQYF; CDR3nt: TGTGCCAGCAGCCCAAAAAGCGGGGGATCCTACGAGCAGTACTTC; d_gene: TRBD2; j_gene: TRBJ2-7; abundance: many; v_gene: TRBV7-2
CDR3aa: CASSQGQMLAGGRETQYF; CDR3nt: TGTGCCAGCAGCCAAGGCCAAATGCTAGCGGGGGGCCGAGAGACCCAGTACTTC; d_gene: TRBD2; j_gene: TRBJ2-5; abundance: few; v_gene: TRBV4-2
CDR3aa: CASSYTGGLSSYNEQFF; CDR3nt: TGTGCCAGCAGTTACACAGGGGGCCTTAGCTCCTACAATGAGCAGTTCTTC; d_gene: TRBD1; j_gene: TRBJ2-1; abundance: -; v_gene: TRBV7-9
CDR3aa: CASVDIMNTEAFF; CDR3nt: TGTGCCAGCGTAGATATAATGAACACTGAAGCTTTCTTT; d_gene: -; j_gene: TRBJ1-1; abundance: -; v_gene: TRBV7-3
CDR3aa: CSPKPGYNEQFF; CDR3nt: TGCAGCCCTAAGCCCGGATACAATGAGCAGTTCTTC; d_gene: -; j_gene: TRBJ2-1; abundance: many; v_gene: TRBV20-1
CDR3aa: CASSYFGTVTGELFF; CDR3nt: TGTGCCAGCAGTTACTTCGGGACAGTCACCGGGGAGCTGTTTTTT; d_gene: TRBD1; j_gene: TRBJ2-2; abundance: -; v_gene: TRBV6-2/TRBV6-3
CDR3aa: CSARGRGSETQYF; CDR3nt: TGCAGTGCTAGAGGTAGGGGGTCAGAGACCCAGTACTTC; d_gene: -; j_gene: TRBJ2-5; abundance: -; v_gene: TRBV20-1